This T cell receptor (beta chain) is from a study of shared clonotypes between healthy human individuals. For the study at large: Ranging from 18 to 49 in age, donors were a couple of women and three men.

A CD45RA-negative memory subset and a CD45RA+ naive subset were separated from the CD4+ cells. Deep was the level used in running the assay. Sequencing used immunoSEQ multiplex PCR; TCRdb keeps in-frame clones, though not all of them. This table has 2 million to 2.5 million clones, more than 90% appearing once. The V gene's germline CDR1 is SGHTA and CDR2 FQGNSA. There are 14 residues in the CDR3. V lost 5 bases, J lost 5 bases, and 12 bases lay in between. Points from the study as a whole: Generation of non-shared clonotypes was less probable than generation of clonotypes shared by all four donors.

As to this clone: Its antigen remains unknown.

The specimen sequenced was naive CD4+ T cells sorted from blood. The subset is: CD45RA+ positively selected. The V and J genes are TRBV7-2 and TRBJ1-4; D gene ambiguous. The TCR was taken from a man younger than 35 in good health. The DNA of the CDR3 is TGTGCCAGCAGCAGACGCGTGCTCAATGAAAAACTGTTTTTT. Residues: CASSRRVLNEKLFF. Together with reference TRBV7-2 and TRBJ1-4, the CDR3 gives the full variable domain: GAGVSQSPSNKVTEKGKDVELRCDPISGHTALYWYRQSLGQGLEFLIYFQGNSAPDKSGLPSDRFSAERTGGSVSTLTIQRTQQEDSAVYLCASSRRVLNEKLFFGSGTQLSVL.